Included here is one T cell receptor beta chain sequence, with context. Assay used: immunoSEQ multiplex PCR; TCRdb lists only in-frame clones, some missing. The sample has about 100,000 clones; around nine tenths are singletons. This entry belongs to a study of blood T cell repertoires in COVID-19. The CDR3 consists of 14 residues. Germline values: CDR1 SGHRS, CDR2 YFSETQ. Trimming shortened V by 1 base and J by 3 bases, and 8 bases separated the two germline ends. The receptor's source is a human donor in a cohort sampled during active COVID-19. The specimen was peripheral blood. This sequence joins TRBV5-1 and TRBJ1-5, with D possibly being TRBD1 (6 bases). CDR3 region: CASSLKGDNQPQHF. In nucleotides, the CDR3 is TGCGCCAGCAGCTTGAAGGGGGACAATCAGCCCCAGCATTTT. Full variable domain (remainder filled in from reference TRBV5-1 and TRBJ1-5): KAGVTQTPRYLIKTRGQQVTLSCSPISGHRSVSWYQQTPGQGLQFLFEYFSETQRNKGNFPGRFSGRQFSNSRSEMNVSTLELGDSALYLCASSLKGDNQPQHFGDGTRLSIL.